Below are 26 T cell receptor beta chains sequenced from a single sample in a study of shared clonotypes between healthy human individuals. Assay used: immunoSEQ multiplex PCR; TCRdb lists only in-frame clones, some missing. In the table there are about half a million clones, roughly 78% of which are singletons. What was sequenced was PBMCs. Receptors were obtained from a woman in her 40s in good health. Some clones in this sample may be carry-over from other donors' samples.

The rearrangement links TRBV27 to TRBJ2-5; 7 positions agree with TRBD2. The J call is doubtful: the DNA matches TRBJ2-7 better. CDR3 length: 14 residues. Germline lookup yields CDR1 MNHEY and CDR2 SMNVEV (reference sequence). As DNA, the CDR3 is TGTGCCAGCACCCGGCGGGGGAGCTCCTACGAGCAGTACTTC. Residues: CASTRRGSSYEQYF.

The chain combines TRBV7-3 with TRBJ1-3, with no clear D. The CDR3 sequence is 14 residues long. The germline CDR1 and CDR2 sequences are SGHTA and FQGTGA. The V end lost 5 bases, the J end lost 2 bases, and 10 bases lay between the germline ends. The CDR3 nucleotides read TGTGCCAGCAGCCCCAGAACCACTGGAAACACCATATATTTT. Translation: CASSPRTTGNTIYF.

The chain joins TRBV20-1 to TRBJ2-1, with TRBD2 identical over 14 bases. The CDR3 spans 11 residues. Germline CDR1 and CDR2: DFQATT and SNEGSKA (reference sequence). V dropped 5 bases and J dropped 15; count of bases not matched to a gene: 3. CDR3 amino acids: CSAGTSGRVFF. CDR3 bases: TGCAGTGCTGGGACTAGCGGGAGAGTGTTCTTC.

This clone came up a few times. The gene calls are TRBV27 and TRBJ2-7; 12 bases are shared with TRBD2. The V gene end was trimmed by 6 bases and the J gene end by 5 bases; junction bases not matched to a gene: 20. Per germline, CDR1 MNHEY and CDR2 SMNVEV (reference sequence). The CDR3 is made up of 19 amino acids. The CDR3 bases are TGTGCCAGCAGCCCCCGAGGGGGGCTGACTAGCGGGAGTAAGCACGAGCAGTACTTC. Residues: CASSPRGGLTSGSKHEQYF.

The V and J genes are TRBV18 and TRBJ2-1, with TRBD2 as a possible D gene (6 bases). The germline V gene has CDR1 KGHSH and CDR2 LQKENI. Trimming shortened V by 3 bases and J by 7 bases, and 16 bases separated the two germline ends. The CDR3 runs 15 residues. CDR3: CASSPRSGWGNEQFF. CDR3 coding DNA: TGTGCCAGCTCACCTCGGAGCGGGTGGGGGAATGAGCAGTTCTTC.

This sequence joins TRBV28 and TRBJ2-7; D perhaps matches TRBD2 (6 bases). Germline lookup yields CDR1 MDHEN and CDR2 SYDVKM. The germline V and J ends were trimmed by 6 bases and 1 base, with 13 bases remaining between them. This CDR3 region has 14 residues. CDR3 sequence: CASSSREPSYEQYF. CDR3 coding DNA: TGTGCCAGCAGCTCTCGGGAGCCTTCCTACGAGCAGTACTTC.

The V and J genes are TRBV19 and TRBJ1-1; no reliable D call. This CDR3 spans 14 amino acids. The V gene's germline CDR1 is LNHDA and CDR2 SQIVND (reference sequence). The germline V and J ends were trimmed by 3 bases and 0 bases, with 8 bases remaining between them. The DNA of the CDR3 is TGTGCCAGTAGTATGCACAGCTTGAACACTGAAGCTTTCTTT. It is translated as CASSMHSLNTEAFF.

The chain joins TRBV27 to TRBJ2-5, with 10 bases identical to TRBD1. The length of the CDR3 is 16 residues. The trim removed 2 bases at V and 4 bases at J, leaving 7 bases unmatched. Germline CDR1 and CDR2: MNHEY and SMNVEV (reference sequence). The CDR3 region has the DNA TGTGCCAGCAGTTTAGAGGGACAGGGGTCACGAGAGACCCAGTACTTC. This translates into CASSLEGQGSRETQYF.

Comments on this clone: The identical CDR3 is also encoded by other nucleotide sequences in the sample. The chain combines TRBV11-3 with TRBJ2-1; D may be TRBD1 or TRBD2 (5 bases each). Trimming removed 1 base from V and 6 bases from J, with 7 bases in between. This CDR3 spans 13 amino acids. Germline-derived CDR1 and CDR2 are SGHNT and YENEEA. In nucleotides, the CDR3 is TGTGCCAGCAGCTTAGGGGGGACCAATGAGCAGTTCTTC. The encoded protein is CASSLGGTNEQFF.

The rearrangement links TRBV7-2 to TRBJ2-7; D perhaps matches TRBD2 (5 bases). The germline V and J ends were trimmed by 5 bases and 3 bases, with 14 bases remaining between them. Germline CDR1 and CDR2: SGHTA and FQGNSA. This CDR3 is 14 amino acids long. In DNA, the CDR3 is TGTGCCAGCAGCCTACAACCCGGGATCTACGAGCAGTACTTC. Protein product: CASSLQPGIYEQYF.

This rearrangement joins TRBV19 to TRBJ2-2; D gene ambiguous. Germline V gene lookup returns CDR1 LNHDA and CDR2 SQIVND (reference sequence). CDR3 size: 14 residues. V lost 6 bases, J lost 0 bases, and 8 bases lay in between. The CDR3 is CASSVDANTGELFF. CDR3 DNA: TGTGCCAGTAGCGTGGACGCGAACACCGGGGAGCTGTTTTTT.

The genes are TRBV7-9 and TRBJ1-1; tentatively, D is TRBD1 (5 bases). The CDR3 sequence is 17 residues long. CDR1 and CDR2 from the germline V gene are SEHNR and FQNEAQ (reference sequence). Trimming stripped 2 bases from V and 6 bases from J, with 22 bases between. CDR3 residues: CASSLISLSGWEAEAFF. The CDR3 region has the DNA TGTGCCAGCAGCTTAATTAGTCTCTCAGGGTGGGAGGCTGAAGCTTTCTTT.

Notes on this clone: This likely stems from a read error, as it lies one base from a far larger clone. V is TRBV14 and J is TRBJ2-1; 9 nucleotides align to TRBD2. Germline V gene lookup returns CDR1 SGHDN and CDR2 FVKESK. The CDR3 consists of 15 residues. CDR3 region: CTSSQDQREAHEQFF. The CDR3 region has the DNA TGTACCAGCAGCCAAGATCAGCGGGAGGCCCATGAGCAGTTCTTC.

The chain joins TRBV5-6 to TRBJ2-5; TRBD2 matches 13 bases. V lost 1 base to trimming and J lost 4 bases; unmatched junction nucleotides: 4. The germline gives CDR1 SGHDT, CDR2 YYEEEE. The CDR3 covers 16 residues. The CDR3 DNA reads as TGTGCCAGCAGCTTGAGGACTAGCGGGAGTATAGAGACCCAGTACTTC. Translation: CASSLRTSGSIETQYF.

V gene TRBV19 combines with J gene TRBJ2-3, with TRBD1 as a possible D gene (6 bases). From germline, CDR1 is LNHDA and CDR2 SQIVND (reference sequence). V dropped 10 bases and J dropped 3 bases, with 14 bases sitting between them. The CDR3 runs to 13 residues. In DNA, the CDR3 is TGTGCCACTACTCAGGGGCGAACAGATACGCAGTATTTT. Residues: CATTQGRTDTQYF.

The chain carries TRBV27 and TRBJ2-2; possibly TRBD1 or TRBD2 for D (5 bases each). Germline CDR1 and CDR2: MNHEY and SMNVEV (reference sequence). The CDR3 has 16 amino acids. Trimming cost V 7 bases and J 2 bases, with 17 bases left between them. CDR3 DNA sequence: TGTGCCAGCAAGGGGATCGGGACCTTAAACACCGGGGAGCTGTTTTTT. Translated: CASKGIGTLNTGELFF.

This chain joins TRBV2 and TRBJ1-5, with a tentative D call TRBD1 (6 bases). The germline V gene encodes CDR1 SNHLY and CDR2 FYNNEI. This CDR3 is 15 amino acids long. Trimming removed 5 bases at V and 9 bases at J, with 20 bases between. The CDR3 protein is CASSITQGRRRPQHF. CDR3 DNA sequence: TGTGCCAGCAGTATAACACAGGGCCGGAGGCGGCCCCAGCATTTT.

In regard to this clone: This clone may be a read error of a much larger clone one base away. The chain combines TRBV7-9 with TRBJ2-1; D unresolved. This CDR3 has 11 residues. V lost 6 bases to trimming and J lost 1 base, with 1 base between them. Germline V gene sequence: CDR1 SEHNR, CDR2 FQNEAQ (reference sequence). The CDR3 bases are TGTGCCAGCAGGTCCTACAATGAGCAGTTCTTC. Protein sequence: CASRSYNEQFF. The full variable domain, in which reference TRBV7-9 and TRBJ2-1 provide the parts outside the CDR3, is DTGVSQNPRHKITKRGQNVTFRCDPISEHNRLYWYRQTLGQGPEFLTYFQNEAQLEKSRLLSDRFSAERPKGSFSTLEIQRTEQGDSAMYLCASRSYNEQFFGPGTRLTVL.

The DNA for the CDR3 is TGTGCCAGCAGCTCCGGGACAGGGAACGAGCAGTACTTC. Its translation is CASSSGTGNEQYF. The chain employs TRBV11-2 and TRBJ2-7; 9 nucleotides agree with TRBD1. Trimming cost V 4 bases and J 5 bases; bases outside gene matches: 3. The length of the CDR3 is 13 residues. Germline V gives CDR1 SGHAT, CDR2 FQNNGV.

The V and J genes are TRBV7-9 and TRBJ2-2; D is ambiguous. Trimming left V 2 bases short and J 6 bases short, with 4 bases between. Germline CDR1 and CDR2: SEHNR and FQNEAQ (reference sequence). This CDR3 contains 12 residues. The CDR3 is CASSLSPGELFF. As DNA, the CDR3 is TGTGCCAGCAGCTTATCCCCCGGGGAGCTGTTTTTT.

The chain uses TRBV7-2 and TRBJ2-7, with 8 bases that match TRBD2. In germline, CDR1 is SGHTA, CDR2 FQGNSA. This CDR3 comprises 15 residues. The trim removed 1 base at V and 3 bases at J, leaving 5 bases unmatched. Here the CDR3 reads CASSLEGGRFYEQYF. DNA for the CDR3: TGTGCCAGCAGCTTAGAGGGCGGGAGGTTCTACGAGCAGTACTTC.

This chain uses TRBV19 with TRBJ2-2; TRBD1 aligns across 8 bases. The germline gives CDR1 LNHDA, CDR2 SQIVND (reference sequence). CDR3 size: 18 residues. The trim removed 0 bases at V and 1 base at J, leaving 7 bases unmatched. CDR3: CASSIDLPGTGNTGELFF. CDR3 DNA: TGTGCCAGTAGTATAGATCTACCGGGGACAGGGAACACCGGGGAGCTGTTTTTT.

This clone came up many times. The CDR3 nucleotides are TGTGCCACCAAAGCGGGAGGGCCCCCGACGCAGTATTTT. Amino acids: CATKAGGPPTQYF. The chain has TRBV15 and TRBJ2-3, with 10 bases lining up with TRBD2. This CDR3 region has 13 residues. CDR1 and CDR2 from the germline V gene are LNHNV and YYDKDF (reference sequence). The V segment lost 7 bases and the J segment 9 bases; nucleotides outside the gene matches: 7.

The chain recombines TRBV18 with TRBJ1-1; D is possibly TRBD1 (5 bases). This CDR3 comprises 14 residues. Trimming left V 6 bases short and J 1 base short, with 12 bases between. The germline V gene encodes CDR1 KGHSH and CDR2 LQKENI. This CDR3 reads CASSQGQSNTEAFF. The CDR3 DNA follows: TGTGCCAGCTCCCAAGGACAATCGAACACTGAAGCTTTCTTT.

The V call is TRBV19, the J call TRBJ2-3; D is undetermined. The V gene's germline CDR1 is LNHDA and CDR2 SQIVND (reference sequence). This CDR3 region has 13 residues. Trimming cost V 2 bases and J 3 bases, with 6 bases left between them. CDR3 protein: CASSISVTDTQYF. CDR3 nucleotides: TGTGCCAGTAGTATATCAGTAACAGATACGCAGTATTTT.

V usage is TRBV5-8 and J usage is TRBJ2-5; TRBD2 aligns across 14 bases. CDR3 size: 17 residues. CDR1 SGHTS and CDR2 YDEGEE come from the germline V gene. Trimming at V came to 0 bases and at J to 4 bases, leaving 5 bases not matched to a gene. The CDR3 sequence is CASSLVGTSGSGETQYF. CDR3 bases: TGTGCCAGCAGCTTGGTGGGGACTAGCGGGAGCGGAGAGACCCAGTACTTC.